Below, one T cell receptor (beta chain) is given with its context. Its antigen is as yet unknown. Peripheral blood CD8+ and CD4+ T cells were profiled by TCR beta sequencing. This CDR3 contains 14 residues. V lost 4 bases and J lost 6; bases outside the gene matches: 4. Germline lookup yields CDR1 MGHDK and CDR2 SYGVNS. This sample was included in a study of CD8 T cells in Susac syndrome. Looking at the study overall: Patients with Susac syndrome who were sequenced included five or six with active disease and 8 or 9 in remission. Study-wide points: CD4+ T cell repertoires in Susac syndrome lacked clonal expansion.

A quantity of about 0.5 to 1 ug RNA underwent reverse transcription using random hexamers. It was immunoSEQ multiplex PCR that amplified TCR beta CDR3 across 54 Vbeta and 13 Jbeta. Using its own MiXCR run on the immunoSEQ multiplex PCR reads, TCRdb lists one record per CDR3 protein. Among 150,000 to 200,000 distinct CDR3 sequences listed, approximately 94% were seen once. The chain carries TRBV25-1 and TRBJ2-1, with TRBD1 matching over 9 bases. This clonotype was sampled from a human donor with Susac syndrome. Material for sequencing was CD4+ T cells from PBMCs. As DNA, the CDR3 is TGTGCCAGCAGTGGCGGACAGGGGACCAATGAGCAGTTCTTC. As protein: CASSGGQGTNEQFF.